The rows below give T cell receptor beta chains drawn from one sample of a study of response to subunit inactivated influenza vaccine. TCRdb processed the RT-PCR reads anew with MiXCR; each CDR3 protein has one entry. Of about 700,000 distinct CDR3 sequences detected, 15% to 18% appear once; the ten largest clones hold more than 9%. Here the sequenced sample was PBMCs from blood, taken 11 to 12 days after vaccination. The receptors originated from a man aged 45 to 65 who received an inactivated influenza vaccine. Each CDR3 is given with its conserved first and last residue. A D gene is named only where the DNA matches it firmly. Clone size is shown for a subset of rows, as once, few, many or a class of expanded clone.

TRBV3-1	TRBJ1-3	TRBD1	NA	CASSLGQDFAIYF	TGTGCCAGCAGCCTTGGACAGGACTTCGCCATATATTTT
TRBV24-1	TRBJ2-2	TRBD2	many	CATSDWREAVGELFF	TGTGCCACCAGTGATTGGCGGGAGGCCGTCGGGGAGCTGTTTTTT
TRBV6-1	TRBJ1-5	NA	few	CASSTGLSQPQHF	TGTGCCAGCAGTACAGGTCTGAGTCAGCCCCAGCATTTT
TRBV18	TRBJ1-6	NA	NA	CASSPETTANSPLHF	TGTGCCAGCTCACCCGAGACAACGGCAAATTCACCCCTCCACTTT
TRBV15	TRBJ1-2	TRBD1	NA	CATSREQGRRGYTF	TGTGCCACCAGCAGAGAACAGGGGAGGCGAGGCTACACCTTC
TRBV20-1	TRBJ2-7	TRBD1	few	CSASRTGGNEQYF	TGCAGTGCTAGTAGGACAGGGGGCAACGAGCAGTACTTC
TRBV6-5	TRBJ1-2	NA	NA	CASSYSHRTNYGYTF	TGTGCCAGCAGTTACTCGCACCGGACTAACTATGGCTACACCTTC
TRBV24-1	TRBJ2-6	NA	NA	CATRPAGANVLTF	TGTGCCACCAGGCCCGCTGGGGCCAACGTCCTGACTTTC
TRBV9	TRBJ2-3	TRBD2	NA	CASSVGGARTDTQYF	TGTGCCAGCAGCGTCGGGGGGGCACGCACAGATACGCAGTATTTT
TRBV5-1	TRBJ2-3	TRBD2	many	CASSGGHGTGGDTQYF	TGCGCCAGCAGCGGAGGACACGGGACCGGGGGGGATACGCAGTATTTT
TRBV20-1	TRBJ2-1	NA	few	CSARVYYRNEQFF	TGCAGTGCTAGAGTTTACTATAGAAATGAGCAGTTCTTC
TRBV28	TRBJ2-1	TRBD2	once	CASSWASGKAYNEQFF	TGTGCCAGCAGCTGGGCTAGCGGGAAGGCCTACAATGAGCAGTTCTTC
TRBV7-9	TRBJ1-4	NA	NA	CASSSSRPSGDEKLFF	TGTGCCAGCAGTTCCTCTCGGCCCTCCGGGGATGAAAAACTGTTTTTT
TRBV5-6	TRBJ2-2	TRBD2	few	CASSLVGGGAVGELFF	TGTGCCAGCAGCTTGGTCGGCGGGGGGGCAGTCGGGGAGCTGTTTTTT
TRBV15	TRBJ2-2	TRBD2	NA	CATSRLAGTGELFF	TGTGCCACCAGCAGACTAGCGGGGACCGGGGAGCTGTTTTTT
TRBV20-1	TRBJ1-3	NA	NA	CSADTGNSGNTIYF	TGCAGTGCTGACACAGGGAACTCTGGAAACACCATATATTTT
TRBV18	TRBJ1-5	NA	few	CASSPNWQDQPQHF	TGTGCCAGCTCACCAAATTGGCAGGATCAGCCCCAGCATTTT
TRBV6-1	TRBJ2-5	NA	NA	CASARGTTAQTQYF	TGTGCCAGTGCGAGGGGGACTACGGCACAGACCCAGTACTTC
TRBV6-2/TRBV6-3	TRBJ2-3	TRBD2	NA	CASKPSGTTDTQYF	TGTGCCAGCAAGCCTAGCGGGACCACAGATACGCAGTATTTT
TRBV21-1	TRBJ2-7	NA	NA	CASSKGWAGGQSEQYF	TGTGCCAGCAGCAAAGGATGGGCGGGAGGGCAGTCCGAGCAGTACTTC
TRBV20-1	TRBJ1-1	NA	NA	CSSPPTVNTEAFF	TGCAGCTCGCCCCCGACAGTGAACACTGAAGCTTTCTTT
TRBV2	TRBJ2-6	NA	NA	CASRGNSGANVLTF	TGTGCCAGTAGAGGTAACTCTGGGGCCAACGTCCTGACTTTC
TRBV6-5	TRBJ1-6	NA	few	CASSYSRGLQYNSPLHF	TGTGCCAGCAGTTACTCGAGGGGACTGCAATATAATTCACCCCTCCACTTT
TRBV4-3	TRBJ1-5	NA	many	CASSQDRAVSNQPQHF	TGCGCCAGCAGCCAAGATCGGGCAGTTAGCAATCAGCCCCAGCATTTT
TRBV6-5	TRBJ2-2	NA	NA	CASSYHQRANTGELFF	TGTGCCAGCAGTTACCACCAGCGGGCGAACACCGGGGAGCTGTTTTTT
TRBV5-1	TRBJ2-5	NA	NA	CASSTGSLQETQYF	TGCGCCAGCAGTACCGGCAGCCTTCAAGAGACCCAGTACTTC
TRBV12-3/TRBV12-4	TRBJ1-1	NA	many	CASSFSGTNTEAFF	TGTGCCAGCAGTTTTTCAGGGACCAACACTGAAGCTTTCTTT
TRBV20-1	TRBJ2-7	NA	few	CSAARAYEQYF	TGCAGTGCTGCACGGGCCTACGAGCAGTACTTC
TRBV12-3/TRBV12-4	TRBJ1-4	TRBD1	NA	CASSFAATGGNEKLFF	TGTGCCAGCAGTTTCGCGGCGACAGGGGGAAATGAAAAACTGTTTTTT
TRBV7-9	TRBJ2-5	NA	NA	CASSLGLPGLGVTQYF	TGTGCCAGCAGCCTCGGCCTACCGGGGTTGGGGGTCACCCAGTACTTC
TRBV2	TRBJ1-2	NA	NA	CASSGRNSYGYTF	TGTGCCAGCAGTGGCAGGAACAGCTATGGCTACACCTTC
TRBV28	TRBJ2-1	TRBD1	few	CASSPRTGKVEQFF	TGTGCCAGCAGTCCGCGGACAGGGAAGGTTGAGCAGTTCTTC
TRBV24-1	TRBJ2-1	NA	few	CATSDSVPAEQFF	TGTGCCACCAGTGATTCTGTACCCGCCGAGCAGTTCTTC
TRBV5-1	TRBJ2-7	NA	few	CASSLEPQPYEQYF	TGCGCCAGCAGCTTGGAACCACAACCCTACGAGCAGTACTTC
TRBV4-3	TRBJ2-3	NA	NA	CASSPEQSTDTQYF	TGCGCCAGCAGCCCGGAGCAGAGCACAGATACGCAGTATTTT
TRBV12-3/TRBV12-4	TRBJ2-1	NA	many	CASRPGAYNEQFF	TGTGCCAGCAGACCCGGGGCCTACAATGAGCAGTTCTTC
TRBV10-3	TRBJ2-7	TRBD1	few	CAISQGTGGFEQYF	TGTGCCATCAGCCAAGGGACAGGGGGCTTCGAGCAGTACTTC